A selection of T cell receptor beta chains follows, all from one sample in a study of CD8+ T cells in alopecia areata. Only in-frame clones appear in the TCRdb table, and some are missing; sequencing was by immunoSEQ multiplex PCR. The data hold 180,000 or so clones, with more than 45% observed a single time. Material: CD4+ T cells sorted from blood, obtained at week 24, from a patient treated with tofacitinib. These receptors came from a human donor with alopecia areata. CDR3s include the opening cysteine and the closing phenylalanine or tryptophan. D genes are given only for firm matches. Clone size is shown for a subset of rows, as once, few, many or a class of expanded clone.

d_gene,v_gene,abundance,j_gene,CDR3aa,CDR3nt
TRBD1,TRBV30,-,TRBJ1-2,CAWKSRDRTYGYTF,TGTGCCTGGAAAAGTAGGGACAGAACCTATGGCTACACCTTC
-,TRBV5-5,-,TRBJ2-7,CASSAQGSGSYEQYF,TGTGCCAGCAGTGCTCAGGGGTCGGGCTCCTACGAGCAGTACTTC
-,TRBV14,-,TRBJ2-7,CASRTTDAPGEQYF,TGTGCCAGCCGAACGACAGATGCCCCTGGCGAGCAGTACTTC
-,TRBV19,few,TRBJ2-7,CASSIRLGSMSSYEQYF,TGTGCCAGTAGTATTCGGCTAGGGAGCATGAGCTCCTACGAGCAGTACTTC
-,TRBV25-1,-,TRBJ2-2,CASSDPDLNTGELFF,TGTGCCAGCAGTGACCCGGACCTTAACACCGGGGAGCTGTTTTTT
-,TRBV30,-,TRBJ1-3,CAWSVAAFSGNTIYF,TGTGCCTGGAGTGTGGCGGCTTTCTCTGGAAACACCATATATTTT
-,TRBV29-1,once,TRBJ2-7,CSVRDYEQYF,TGCAGCGTTCGGGACTACGAGCAGTACTTC
TRBD1,TRBV20-1,once,TRBJ1-1,CIGTGGTEAFF,TGCATCGGGACAGGGGGCACTGAAGCTTTCTTT
TRBD1,TRBV6-5,-,TRBJ2-4,CASSSFGQGTKNIQYF,TGTGCCAGCAGTTCCTTTGGACAGGGAACCAAAAACATTCAGTACTTC
TRBD2,TRBV12-5,many,TRBJ2-1,CASGASRGRNYEQFF,TGTGCTAGTGGTGCCTCCCGCGGGAGAAACTATGAGCAGTTCTTC
-,TRBV29-1,-,TRBJ2-3,CSVELGAHTDTQYF,TGCAGCGTTGAGTTGGGGGCGCACACAGATACGCAGTATTTT
TRBD1,TRBV30,-,TRBJ1-5,CAWSIGTGEGHNQPQHF,TGTGCCTGGAGTATCGGGACAGGGGAAGGTCACAATCAGCCCCAGCATTTT
TRBD1,TRBV29-1,-,TRBJ1-2,CSSETGAYGYTF,TGCAGCTCAGAGACAGGGGCCTATGGCTACACCTTC
-,TRBV19,-,TRBJ2-3,CASSVRDTQYF,TGTGCCAGTAGTGTAAGAGATACGCAGTATTTT
-,TRBV7-2,-,TRBJ2-7,CASTLTATYEQYF,TGTGCCAGCACCTTGACAGCCACCTACGAGCAGTACTTC
-,TRBV6-5,-,TRBJ2-1,CASTQRGAYNEQFF,TGTGCCAGCACCCAGAGGGGGGCCTACAATGAGCAGTTCTTC
-,TRBV6-6,few,TRBJ2-7,CASSYSNVYEQYF,TGTGCCAGCAGTTACTCGAATGTGTACGAGCAGTACTTC
TRBD1,TRBV29-1,-,TRBJ1-2,CSVLTGDYGYTF,TGCAGCGTTCTGACAGGGGATTACGGCTACACCTTC
-,TRBV29-1,-,TRBJ2-7,CSVAQSDSYEQYF,TGCAGCGTTGCGCAAAGCGACTCCTACGAGCAGTACTTC
TRBD1,TRBV10-3,few,TRBJ2-1,CAISARDRVYNEQFF,TGTGCCATCAGTGCCCGGGACAGAGTCTACAATGAGCAGTTCTTC